The 5 T cell receptor beta chains given below trace back to one sample, sequenced in a study of blood T cell repertoires in COVID-19. Assay: immunoSEQ multiplex PCR; the TCRdb copy retains only in-frame clones and omits some. Counted here are around 240,000 clones, 86% occurring once; the ten biggest clones make up approximately 2.1%. The source material was PBMCs or T cells enriched from blood (not recorded which). Receptor source: a woman between 50 and 59 years old who had recovered from COVID-19.

CDR3 DNA sequence: TGTGCCAGCAGCTCCCGCGCGGGCACAGATACGCAGTATTTT. Encoded protein: CASSSRAGTDTQYF. This chain joins TRBV7-2 and TRBJ2-3; D remains ambiguous. V lost 4 bases to trimming and J lost 1 base, with 9 bases between them. The CDR3 runs 14 residues. Germline V gene lookup returns CDR1 SGHTA and CDR2 FQGNSA.

The V and J genes are TRBV6-5 and TRBJ1-4; 12 positions agree with TRBD1. The length of the CDR3 is 15 residues. V trimming: 5 bases; J trimming: 9 bases; junction bases outside the gene matches: 7. Germline V gene data show CDR1 as MNHEY and CDR2 as SVGAGI. The CDR3: CASSPTGQGAQKLFF. The CDR3, as DNA: TGTGCCAGCAGTCCTACGGGACAGGGGGCACAAAAACTGTTTTTT.

The rearrangement joins TRBV11-3 to TRBJ2-5, with a weak D call TRBD1 (5 bases). CDR1 SGHNT and CDR2 YENEEA come from the germline V gene. The V end was cut by 0 bases, the J end by 3 bases, with 14 bases between. This CDR3 is 16 amino acids long. The CDR3 DNA follows: TGTGCCAGCAGCTTAGACCTTTACAGGAGAAAAGAGACCCAGTACTTC. It yields the protein CASSLDLYRRKETQYF.

The chain recombines TRBV4-1 with TRBJ2-1, with D maybe TRBD2 (7 bases). V was trimmed by 0 bases and J by 2 bases, leaving 11 bases between them. Germline values: CDR1 MGHRA, CDR2 YSYEKL. The CDR3 spans 16 residues. The CDR3 nucleotides are TGCGCCAGCAGCCAAGATCGGGGGGCCCCCTACAATGAGCAGTTCTTC. Protein sequence: CASSQDRGAPYNEQFF.

The rearrangement joins TRBV6-6 to TRBJ1-5; tentative D call: TRBD1 (5 bases). This CDR3 region has 14 residues. The germline gives CDR1 MNHNY, CDR2 SVGAGI (reference sequence). Trimming stripped 6 bases from V and 4 bases from J, with 13 bases between. The CDR3 reads CASSGGVENQPQHF. CDR3 DNA: TGTGCCAGCAGCGGGGGAGTTGAAAATCAGCCCCAGCATTTT.